The 24 T cell receptor beta chains reported below all come from one sample, sequenced in a study of persistence of HIV-infected CD4 T cells. These TCRs are of unknown antigen specificity. Lysates of CMV-infected fibroblasts at around 9.1 ug/mL stimulated these cells. Sorting selected CD4+ T cells upregulating both CD40 ligand and CD69. This was the immunoSEQ version 4 assay in survey mode. Sequenced by immunoSEQ multiplex PCR; TCRdb stores in-frame clones only, minus some. The sample records almost 20,000 clones, 75% to 85% being singletons. Specimen: CD4+ T cells sorted from PBMCs after roughly 20-hour stimulation, collected from a patient who received antiretroviral therapy. Receptor source: an adult man with HIV who was CMV-seropositive.

The chain has TRBV29-1 and TRBJ1-1; D not certain. CDR1 is SQVTM and CDR2 is ANQGSEA in the germline V gene. This CDR3 region has 15 residues. V lost 6 bases and J lost 0, with 17 bases in between. CDR3 nucleotide sequence: TGCAGCGTACTAGACCCGCCGACGATGAACACTGAAGCTTTCTTT. Its protein is CSVLDPPTMNTEAFF.

This clone has just a few counts. The germline gene is not matched at one end of the junction; a read error may be the cause. V usage is TRBV6-1 and J usage is TRBJ1-2; D ambiguous. Per germline, CDR1 MNHNS and CDR2 SASEGT. This CDR3 is built from 15 residues. The CDR3 is CASTESQARRDGYTF. For the CDR3, the DNA is TGTGCCAGCACTGAATCGCAGGCGAGGCGGGATGGCTACACCTTC.

The gene calls are TRBV19 and TRBJ2-1; D gene uncertain. Trimming left V 3 bases short and J 7 bases short, with 7 bases between. CDR1 LNHDA and CDR2 SQIVND come from the germline V gene (reference sequence). The CDR3 totals 12 residues. The CDR3 sequence is CASSITENEQFF. CDR3 sequence (DNA): TGTGCCAGTAGTATCACGGAAAATGAGCAGTTCTTC.

The rearrangement uses TRBV5-1 and TRBJ2-7, with TRBD2 as a possible D gene (6 bases). Trimming left V 0 bases short and J 5 bases short, with 12 bases between. Germline CDR1 reads SGHRS; CDR2 reads YFSETQ. The CDR3 has 14 residues. The CDR3 here is CASSLGGGSNEQYF. The CDR3 bases are TGCGCCAGCAGCTTGGGAGGAGGGTCAAACGAGCAGTACTTC.

This chain connects TRBV5-1 to TRBJ1-6; tentatively, D is TRBD1 (6 bases). Trimming took 3 bases from V and 5 from J, leaving 9 bases between them. CDR1 is SGHRS and CDR2 is YFSETQ in the germline V gene. This CDR3 contains 14 residues. The CDR3: CASSSDSNNSPLHF. CDR3 nucleotide sequence: TGCGCCAGCAGCTCGGACAGCAATAATTCACCCCTCCACTTT.

The chain recombines TRBV19 with TRBJ2-3; 9 bases are a match to TRBD2. V was clipped by 6 bases and J by 6 bases; unmatched bases: 4. Germline lookup yields CDR1 LNHDA and CDR2 SQIVND (reference sequence). The CDR3 is 13 residues long. CDR3: CASSTGLADTQYF. In DNA, the CDR3 is TGTGCCAGTAGCACCGGACTAGCGGATACGCAGTATTTT. The variable domain in full, completed from reference TRBV19 and TRBJ2-3, reads DGGITQSPKYLFRKEGQNVTLSCEQNLNHDAMYWYRQDPGQGLRLIYYSQIVNDFQKGDIAEGYSVSREKKESFPLTVTSAQKNPTAFYLCASSTGLADTQYFGPGTRLTVL.

The CDR3 loop reads CSVEDYRGAKYGYTF. The DNA of the CDR3 is TGCAGCGTTGAAGATTATCGGGGGGCAAAATATGGCTACACCTTC. The rearrangement joins TRBV29-1 to TRBJ1-2; a possible D gene is TRBD1 (6 bases). The V end lost 0 bases, the J end lost 5 bases, and 16 bases lay between the germline ends. The CDR3 covers 15 residues. Germline loops: CDR1 SQVTM, CDR2 ANQGSEA.

This rearrangement joins TRBV3-1 (or the pseudogene TRBV3-2) to TRBJ1-1; D might be TRBD1 (5 bases). The CDR3 loop spans 18 amino acids. Trimming cost V 1 base and J 1 base, with 19 bases left between them. Germline V gene data show CDR1 as LGHDT and CDR2 as YNNKEL (reference sequence). As DNA, the CDR3 is TGTGCCAGCAGCCAAGCCCCCTTCAGGATAGGGGAGAACACTGAAGCTTTCTTT. It specifies CASSQAPFRIGENTEAFF.

The rearrangement links TRBV6-1 to TRBJ2-1; 11 bases agree with TRBD2. The CDR3 runs to 16 residues. Germline CDR1 reads MNHNS; CDR2 reads SASEGT. V shed 4 bases, J shed 1 base, and the junction held 3 bases outside the gene matches. Written as DNA, the CDR3 is TGTGCCAGCAGTGTACTAGCGGGGGTATCCTACAATGAGCAGTTCTTC. This gives the protein CASSVLAGVSYNEQFF.

This clone was seen only once. The genes are TRBV30 and TRBJ1-5; maybe TRBD1 (6 bases). This CDR3 spans 15 amino acids. CDR1 GTSNPN and CDR2 SVGIG come from the germline V gene (reference sequence). V was clipped by 0 bases and J by 2 bases, with 11 bases between them. This CDR3 reads CAWSVAGVGNQPQHF. CDR3 DNA: TGTGCCTGGAGTGTGGCAGGGGTAGGCAATCAGCCCCAGCATTTT.

This chain joins TRBV14 and TRBJ1-4; D gene unclear. Germline V lookup: CDR1 SGHDN, CDR2 FVKESK. The CDR3 totals 15 residues. The V gene lost 3 bases and the J gene lost 2 bases, with 10 bases spanning the gap. The CDR3 sequence: CASSQAGITNEKLFF. DNA of the CDR3: TGTGCCAGCAGCCAGGCGGGTATCACTAATGAAAAACTGTTTTTT. The full variable domain, rest sourced from reference TRBV14 and TRBJ1-4, is EAGVTQFPSHSVIEKGQTVTLRCDPISGHDNLYWYRRVMGKEIKFLLHFVKESKQDESGMPNNRFLAERTGGTYSTLKVQPAELEDSGVYFCASSQAGITNEKLFFGSGTQLSVL.

The chain is built from TRBV7-7 and TRBJ2-5, with D possibly being TRBD1 (6 bases). Germline V gene sequence: CDR1 SSHAT, CDR2 FNYEAQ (reference sequence). The length of the CDR3 is 16 residues. V lost 5 bases and J lost 5, with 21 bases in between. CDR3 sequence reads: CASSQGRGVKVETQYF. The CDR3 region has the DNA TGTGCCAGCAGCCAGGGCAGGGGAGTAAAGGTGGAGACCCAGTACTTC.

The CDR3 loop reads CSVRTGTFYGYTF. CDR3 coding DNA: TGCAGCGTTCGGACAGGGACCTTCTATGGCTACACCTTC. This chain uses TRBV29-1 with TRBJ1-2; 8 bases align to TRBD1. With V trimmed by 5 bases and J by 4 bases, 6 bases remained unmatched. The CDR3 totals 13 residues. Germline CDR1 is SQVTM and CDR2 is ANQGSEA.

J is TRBJ1-6 and V is TRBV27; 8 nucleotides align to TRBD1. The CDR3 has 18 residues. V lost 4 bases, J lost 0 bases, and 8 bases stayed unmatched. Per the germline V gene, CDR1 is MNHEY and CDR2 is SMNVEV (reference sequence). CDR3 bases: TGTGCCAGCAGTTCCAGGGGACAGGCGAGCTCCTATAATTCACCCCTCCACTTT. Translation: CASSSRGQASSYNSPLHF.

The chain has TRBV28 and TRBJ2-3; D unclear. CDR1 is MDHEN and CDR2 is SYDVKM in the germline V gene. The CDR3 runs to 13 residues. Trimming removed 5 bases at V and 3 bases at J, with 9 bases between. The CDR3 region has the DNA TGTGCCAGCAGTCCCTCGATGACAGATACGCAGTATTTT. Its protein is CASSPSMTDTQYF.

The chain recombines TRBV6-5 with TRBJ1-2, with TRBD1 matching over 9 bases. V trimming: 4 bases; J trimming: 5 bases; junction bases outside the gene matches: 11. Germline V gene data show CDR1 as MNHEY and CDR2 as SVGAGI. CDR3 length equals 16 residues. The CDR3 region is CASSSDPGQGRYGYTF. The CDR3 DNA reads TGTGCCAGCAGTTCCGACCCGGGACAGGGAAGGTATGGCTACACCTTC.

This chain connects TRBV7-9 to TRBJ1-2; the D gene is possibly TRBD1 (5 bases). The CDR3 runs to 14 residues. Germline values: CDR1 SEHNR, CDR2 FQNEAQ (reference sequence). The ends were cut back, 4 bases at V and 2 bases at J, with 11 bases in the middle. CDR3 region: CASSSRVSNYGYTF. CDR3 in DNA: TGTGCCAGCAGCTCCAGGGTATCAAACTATGGCTACACCTTC.

V and J are TRBV6-5 and TRBJ2-7; no definite D call. The CDR3 spans 11 residues. The germline V gene encodes CDR1 MNHEY and CDR2 SVGAGI. V was clipped by 10 bases and J by 0 bases, with 7 bases between them. CDR3 in amino acids: CATSGSYEQYF. The CDR3 bases are TGTGCCACCTCAGGCTCCTACGAGCAGTACTTC.

The chain joins TRBV28 to TRBJ1-4, with 8 positions matching TRBD1. CDR1 and CDR2 from the germline V gene are MDHEN and SYDVKM. The CDR3 runs to 17 residues. After removal of 8 bases from V and 3 bases from J, the junction contained 14 bases not matched to a gene. The CDR3 loop is CASLPGQAFSANEKLFF. CDR3 nucleotide sequence: TGTGCCAGCCTACCGGGACAGGCATTTTCGGCTAATGAAAAACTGTTTTTT. The variable domain in full, with the rest retrieved from reference TRBV28 and TRBJ1-4, is DVKVTQSSRYLVKRTGEKVFLECVQDMDHENMFWYRQDPGLGLRLIYFSYDVKMKEKGDIPEGYSVSREKKERFSLILESASTNQTSMYLCASLPGQAFSANEKLFFGSGTQLSVL.

This clone has a single count. The rearrangement joins TRBV24-1 to TRBJ2-1; TRBD1 matches 10 bases. The CDR3 is made up of 16 amino acids. V gave up 2 bases and J gave up 4 bases; unmatched junction bases: 4. Germline V CDR1 and CDR2: KGHDR, SFDVKD. The CDR3 sequence is CATSDSGTGVYNEQFF. Here the CDR3 DNA reads TGTGCCACCAGTGATTCCGGGACAGGGGTATACAATGAGCAGTTCTTC.

The chain recombines TRBV6-5 with TRBJ1-3; D call uncertain. The CDR3 is 14 amino acids. With 7 bases removed from V and 5 bases from J, the gap between germline ends came to 15 bases. Germline loops: CDR1 MNHEY, CDR2 SVGAGI. The CDR3 here is CASTPESGRNTIYF. The CDR3 DNA reads as TGTGCCAGCACCCCAGAGTCAGGTCGAAACACCATATATTTT.

The V gene is TRBV2, the J gene TRBJ1-1, with 9 bases matching TRBD1. This CDR3 is 14 amino acids long. Germline CDR1 reads SNHLY; CDR2 reads FYNNEI. J lost 5 bases, V lost 6 bases, and 7 bases had no gene match. This chain's CDR3 is CASRGDRVETEAFF. DNA for the CDR3: TGTGCCAGCAGGGGGGACAGGGTGGAGACTGAAGCTTTCTTT.

The CDR3, as DNA: TGTGCCAGCTCCCTCACTCCGGGACAGGGGGCTGAAGCTTTCTTT. Its protein product is CASSLTPGQGAEAFF. The chain links TRBV18 to TRBJ1-1; TRBD1 matches 11 bases. The CDR3 spans 15 residues. Germline lookup yields CDR1 KGHSH and CDR2 LQKENI. Trimming removed 6 bases from V and 6 bases from J; junction bases left unmatched: 9. Based on the CDR3 plus reference TRBV18 and TRBJ1-1, the full variable domain is NAGVMQNPRHLVRRRGQEARLRCSPMKGHSHVYWYRQLPEEGLKFMVYLQKENIIDESGMPKERFSAEFPKEGPSILRIQQVVRGDSAAYFCASSLTPGQGAEAFFGQGTRLTVV.

The CDR3 region has the DNA TGTGCCAGCAGTTTAGGAAGGGTTGTATGGAGTTCTGGAAACACCATATATTTT. Translating gives CASSLGRVVWSSGNTIYF. The chain links TRBV28 to TRBJ1-3; no clear D. V was clipped by 2 bases and J by 1 base, with 18 bases between them. CDR1 MDHEN and CDR2 SYDVKM come from the germline V gene. The length of the CDR3 is 18 residues.